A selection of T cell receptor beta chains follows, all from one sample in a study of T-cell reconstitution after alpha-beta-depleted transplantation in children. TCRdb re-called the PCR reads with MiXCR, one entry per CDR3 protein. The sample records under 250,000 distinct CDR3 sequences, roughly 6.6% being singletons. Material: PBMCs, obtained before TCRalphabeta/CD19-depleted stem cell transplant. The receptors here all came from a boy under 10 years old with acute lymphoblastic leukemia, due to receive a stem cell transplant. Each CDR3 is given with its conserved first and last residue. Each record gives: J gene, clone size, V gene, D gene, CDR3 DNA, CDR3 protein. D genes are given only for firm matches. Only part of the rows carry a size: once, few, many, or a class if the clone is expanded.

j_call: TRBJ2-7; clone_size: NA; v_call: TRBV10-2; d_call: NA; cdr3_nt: TGCGCCAGCAGTGGTCCGGGGGACGAGCAGTACTTC; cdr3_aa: CASSGPGDEQYF
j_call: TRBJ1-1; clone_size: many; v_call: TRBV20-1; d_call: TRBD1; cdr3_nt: TGCAGTGCCGCTGGACAGGGGGCTAACCAATTGAACACTGAAGCTTTCTTT; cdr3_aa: CSAAGQGANQLNTEAFF
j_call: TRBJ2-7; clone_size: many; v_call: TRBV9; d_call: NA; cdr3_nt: TGTGCCAGCAGCGTAGATCCGCAGGTATTGACGGGGGAGCAGTACTTC; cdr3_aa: CASSVDPQVLTGEQYF
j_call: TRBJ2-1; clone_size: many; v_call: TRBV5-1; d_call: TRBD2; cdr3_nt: TGCGCCAGCAGCACCGGACTAGCGGGAGACTACAATGAGCAGTTCTTC; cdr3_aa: CASSTGLAGDYNEQFF
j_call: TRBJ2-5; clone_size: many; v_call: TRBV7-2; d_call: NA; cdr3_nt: TGTGCCAGCAGCACAAGATCAGAGACCCAGTACTTC; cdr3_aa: CASSTRSETQYF
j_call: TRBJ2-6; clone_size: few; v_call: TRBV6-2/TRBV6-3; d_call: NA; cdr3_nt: TGTGCCAGCAGTTACTTGTGGGAGCTCTCAAGTGGGGCCAACGTCCTGACTTTC; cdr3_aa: CASSYLWELSSGANVLTF
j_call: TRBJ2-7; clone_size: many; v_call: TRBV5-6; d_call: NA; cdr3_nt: TGTGCCAGCAGCTTGGGCGCGGGTGCCTACGAGCAGTACTTC; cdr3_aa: CASSLGAGAYEQYF
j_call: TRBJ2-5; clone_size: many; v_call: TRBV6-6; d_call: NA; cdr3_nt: TGTGCCAGCAGTGAGGGACTTTCAACCCAGTACTTC; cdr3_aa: CASSEGLSTQYF
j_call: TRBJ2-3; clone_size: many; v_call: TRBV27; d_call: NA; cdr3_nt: TGTGCCAGCAGTTTCGGGCGGGCCGGGCGCACAGATACGCAGTATTTT; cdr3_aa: CASSFGRAGRTDTQYF
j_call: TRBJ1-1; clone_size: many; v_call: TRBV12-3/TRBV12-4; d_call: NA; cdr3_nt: TGTGCCAGCAGTTCTCCAACTCTGACAGGGAACACTGAAGCTTTCTTT; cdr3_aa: CASSSPTLTGNTEAFF
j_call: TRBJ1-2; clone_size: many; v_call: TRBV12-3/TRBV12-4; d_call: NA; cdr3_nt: TGTGCCAGCAGTGCCCCAGGATACTATGGCTACACCTTC; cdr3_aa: CASSAPGYYGYTF
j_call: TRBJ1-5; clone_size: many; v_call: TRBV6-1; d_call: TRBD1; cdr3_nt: TGTGCCAGCAGTGAAGAACAGGGGAGGCAGCCCCAGCATTTT; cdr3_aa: CASSEEQGRQPQHF
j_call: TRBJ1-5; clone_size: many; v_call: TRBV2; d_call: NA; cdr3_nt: TGTGCCAGCAGTGAACTTGTGACAAGCAATCAGCCCCAGCATTTT; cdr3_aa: CASSELVTSNQPQHF
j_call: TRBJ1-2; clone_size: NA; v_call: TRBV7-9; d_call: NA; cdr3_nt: TGTGCCAGCAGCTCCGCCCTCAGGATTAACTATGGCTACACCTTC; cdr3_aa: CASSSALRINYGYTF
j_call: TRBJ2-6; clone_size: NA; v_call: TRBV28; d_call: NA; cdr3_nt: TGTGCCAGCACCCCAGGGTCTGGGGCCAACGTCCTGACTTTC; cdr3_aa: CASTPGSGANVLTF
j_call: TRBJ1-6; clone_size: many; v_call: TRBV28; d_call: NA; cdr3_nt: TGTGCCAGCAGGCTGTGGGGCTATAATTCACCCCTCCACTTT; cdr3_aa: CASRLWGYNSPLHF
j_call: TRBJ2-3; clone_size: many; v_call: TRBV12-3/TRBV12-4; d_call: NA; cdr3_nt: TGTGCCAGCAGTTTAGGCGGACCCACAGATACGCAGTATTTT; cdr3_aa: CASSLGGPTDTQYF
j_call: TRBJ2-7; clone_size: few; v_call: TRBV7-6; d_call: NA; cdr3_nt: TGTGCCAGCAGCTTAGCCGAGGGCGGCTACGAGCAGTACTTC; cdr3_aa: CASSLAEGGYEQYF
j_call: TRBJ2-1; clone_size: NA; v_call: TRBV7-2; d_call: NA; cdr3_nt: TGTGCCAGCAGCTTCGGGATTCCCTACAATGAGCAGTTCTTC; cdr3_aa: CASSFGIPYNEQFF
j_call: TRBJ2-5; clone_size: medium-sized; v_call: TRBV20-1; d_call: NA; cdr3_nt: TGCAGTGCTAGAGCCGCTGGCAGACAACAAGAGACCCAGTACTTC; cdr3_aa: CSARAAGRQQETQYF
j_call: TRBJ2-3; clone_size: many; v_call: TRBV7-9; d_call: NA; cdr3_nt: TGTGCCAGCAGCTCTCTGGGTGCTAAGCAGTATTTT; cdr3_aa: CASSSLGAKQYF
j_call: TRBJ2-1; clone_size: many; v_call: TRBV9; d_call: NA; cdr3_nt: TGTGCCAGCAGCGTAGCGGTTGACGGGGGTGAGCAGTTCTTC; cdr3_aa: CASSVAVDGGEQFF
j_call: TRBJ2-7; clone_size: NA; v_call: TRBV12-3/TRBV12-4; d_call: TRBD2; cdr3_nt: TGTGCCAGCAGCCTGGGACTAGCGGGACGCGAGCAGTACTTC; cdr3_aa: CASSLGLAGREQYF
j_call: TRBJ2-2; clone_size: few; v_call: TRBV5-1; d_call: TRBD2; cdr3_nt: TGCGCCAGCGCCGCGACTAGCGGGGTCGGCGGGGAGCTGTTTTTT; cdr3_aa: CASAATSGVGGELFF
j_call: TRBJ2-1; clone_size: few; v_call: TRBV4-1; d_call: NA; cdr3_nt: TGCGCCAGCAGCCAAGTGGACGGGAGCCCCTACAATGAGCAGTTCTTC; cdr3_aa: CASSQVDGSPYNEQFF
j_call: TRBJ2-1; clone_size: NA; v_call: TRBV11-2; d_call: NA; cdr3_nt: TGTGCCAGCAGCCCGACTTGGACCGCAGGGGATGAGCAGTTCTTC; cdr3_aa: CASSPTWTAGDEQFF
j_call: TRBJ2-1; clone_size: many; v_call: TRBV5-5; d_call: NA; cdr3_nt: TGTGCCAGCAGCTTCGCCAAAGGCTACAATGAGCAGTTCTTC; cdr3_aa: CASSFAKGYNEQFF
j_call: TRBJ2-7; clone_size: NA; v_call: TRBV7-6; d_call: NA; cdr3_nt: TGTGCCAGCAGCCTGACCAGGGGAGGTGCCCACGAGCAGTACTTC; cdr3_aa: CASSLTRGGAHEQYF
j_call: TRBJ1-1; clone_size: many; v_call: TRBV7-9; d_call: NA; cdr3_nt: TGTGCCAGCAGCTTAGGCACAGGAGAAGCTTTCTTT; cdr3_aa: CASSLGTGEAFF
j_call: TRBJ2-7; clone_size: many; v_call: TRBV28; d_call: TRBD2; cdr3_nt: TGTGCCAGCAGTTTAAGGAGACTAGCCTCCTACGAGCAGTACTTC; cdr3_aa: CASSLRRLASYEQYF
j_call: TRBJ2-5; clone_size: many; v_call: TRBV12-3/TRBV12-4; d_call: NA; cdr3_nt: TGTGCCAGCAGTTGGGGGGGGGCTCAGACCCAGTACTTC; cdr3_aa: CASSWGGAQTQYF
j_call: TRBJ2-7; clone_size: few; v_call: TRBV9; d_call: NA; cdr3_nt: TGTGCCAGCAGCGTAACCCCGGATGAGCCCTACGAGCAGTACTTC; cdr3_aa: CASSVTPDEPYEQYF